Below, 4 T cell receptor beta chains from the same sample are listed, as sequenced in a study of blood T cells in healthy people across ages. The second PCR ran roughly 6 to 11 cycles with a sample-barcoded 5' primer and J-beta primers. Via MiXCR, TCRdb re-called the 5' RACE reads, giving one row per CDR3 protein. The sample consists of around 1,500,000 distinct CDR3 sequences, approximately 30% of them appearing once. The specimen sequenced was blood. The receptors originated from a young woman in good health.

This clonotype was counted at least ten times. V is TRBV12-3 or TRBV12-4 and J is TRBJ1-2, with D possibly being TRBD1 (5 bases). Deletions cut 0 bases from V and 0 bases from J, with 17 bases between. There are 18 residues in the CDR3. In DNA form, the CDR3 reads TGTGCCAGCAGTTTAGCGCTAAAGGGTAGGGGTTCTAACTATGGCTACACCTTC. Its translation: CASSLALKGRGSNYGYTF.

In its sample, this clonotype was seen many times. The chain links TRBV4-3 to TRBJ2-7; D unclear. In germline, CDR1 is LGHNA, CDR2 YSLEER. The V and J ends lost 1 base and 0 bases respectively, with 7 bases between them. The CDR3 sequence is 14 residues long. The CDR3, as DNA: TGCGCCAGCAGCCAAGTGTTGGTCTCCTACGAGCAGTACTTC. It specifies CASSQVLVSYEQYF.

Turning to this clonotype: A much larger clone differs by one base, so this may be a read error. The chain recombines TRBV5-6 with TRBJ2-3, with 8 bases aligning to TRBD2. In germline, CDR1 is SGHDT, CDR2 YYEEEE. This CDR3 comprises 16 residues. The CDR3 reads CASSPEGSGGSDTRYF. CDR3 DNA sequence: TGTGCCAGCAGCCCGGAAGGGAGCGGGGGTTCAGATACGCGGTATTTT.

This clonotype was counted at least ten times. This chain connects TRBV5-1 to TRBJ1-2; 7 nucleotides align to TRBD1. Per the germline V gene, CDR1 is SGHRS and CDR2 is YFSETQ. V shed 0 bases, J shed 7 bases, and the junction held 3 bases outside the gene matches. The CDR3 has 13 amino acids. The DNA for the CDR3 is TGCGCCAGCAGCTTGGAGGGGGCAAGTGGCTACACCTTC. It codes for CASSLEGASGYTF.